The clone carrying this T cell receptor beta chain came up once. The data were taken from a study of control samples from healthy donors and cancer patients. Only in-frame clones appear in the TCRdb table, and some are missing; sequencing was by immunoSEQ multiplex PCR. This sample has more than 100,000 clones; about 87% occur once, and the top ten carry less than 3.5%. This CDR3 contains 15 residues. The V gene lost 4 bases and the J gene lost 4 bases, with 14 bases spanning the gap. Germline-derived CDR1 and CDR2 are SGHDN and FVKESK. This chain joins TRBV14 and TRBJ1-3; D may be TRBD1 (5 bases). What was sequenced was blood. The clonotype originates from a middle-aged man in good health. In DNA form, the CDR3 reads TGTGCCAGCAGCCCGTACGGGGCCCACGGAAACACCATATATTTT. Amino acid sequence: CASSPYGAHGNTIYF. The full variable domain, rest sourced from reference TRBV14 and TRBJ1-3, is EAGVTQFPSHSVIEKGQTVTLRCDPISGHDNLYWYRRVMGKEIKFLLHFVKESKQDESGMPNNRFLAERTGGTYSTLKVQPAELEDSGVYFCASSPYGAHGNTIYFGEGSWLTVV.